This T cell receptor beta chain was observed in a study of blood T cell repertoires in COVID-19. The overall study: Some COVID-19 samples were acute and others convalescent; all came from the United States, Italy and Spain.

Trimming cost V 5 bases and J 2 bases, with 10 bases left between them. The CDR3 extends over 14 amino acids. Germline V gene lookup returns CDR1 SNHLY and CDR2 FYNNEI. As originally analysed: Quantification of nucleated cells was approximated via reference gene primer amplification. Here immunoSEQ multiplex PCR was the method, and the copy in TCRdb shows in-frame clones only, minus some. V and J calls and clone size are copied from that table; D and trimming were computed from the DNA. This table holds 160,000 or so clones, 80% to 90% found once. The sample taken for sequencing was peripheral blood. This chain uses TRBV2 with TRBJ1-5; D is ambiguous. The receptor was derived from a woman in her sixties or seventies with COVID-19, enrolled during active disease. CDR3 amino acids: CASSRQTRNQPQHF. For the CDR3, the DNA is TGTGCCAGCAGTAGGCAGACACGCAATCAGCCCCAGCATTTT. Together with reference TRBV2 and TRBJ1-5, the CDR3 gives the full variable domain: EPEVTQTPSHQVTQMGQEVILRCVPISNHLYFYWYRQILGQKVEFLVSFYNNEISEKSEIFDDQFSVERPDGSNFTLKIRSTKLEDSAMYFCASSRQTRNQPQHFGDGTRLSIL.